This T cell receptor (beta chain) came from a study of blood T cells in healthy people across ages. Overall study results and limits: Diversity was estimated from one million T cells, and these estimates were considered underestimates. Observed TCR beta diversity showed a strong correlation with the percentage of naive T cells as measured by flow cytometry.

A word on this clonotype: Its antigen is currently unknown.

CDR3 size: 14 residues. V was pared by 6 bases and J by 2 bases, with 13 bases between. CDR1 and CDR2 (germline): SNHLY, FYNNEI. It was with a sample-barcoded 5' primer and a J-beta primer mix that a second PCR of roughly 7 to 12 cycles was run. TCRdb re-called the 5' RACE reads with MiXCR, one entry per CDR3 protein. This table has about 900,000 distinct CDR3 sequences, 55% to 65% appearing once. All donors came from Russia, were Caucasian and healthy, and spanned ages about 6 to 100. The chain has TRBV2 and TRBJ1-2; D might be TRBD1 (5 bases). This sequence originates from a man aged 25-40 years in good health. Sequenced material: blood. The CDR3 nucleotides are TGTGCCAGCAGCTCCAATACAGGAAACTATGGCTACACCTTC. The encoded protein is CASSSNTGNYGYTF.